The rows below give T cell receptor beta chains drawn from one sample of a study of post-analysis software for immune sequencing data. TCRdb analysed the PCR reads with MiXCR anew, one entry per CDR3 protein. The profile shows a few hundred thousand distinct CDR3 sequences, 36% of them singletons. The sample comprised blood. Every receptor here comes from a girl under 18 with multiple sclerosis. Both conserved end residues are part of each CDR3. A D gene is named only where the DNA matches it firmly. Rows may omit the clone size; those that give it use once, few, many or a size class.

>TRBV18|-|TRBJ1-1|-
CASSPGYANTEAFF
TGTGCCAGCTCACCGGGGTACGCGAACACTGAAGCTTTCTTT
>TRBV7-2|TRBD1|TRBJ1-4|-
CASSLGQGAAEKLFF
TGTGCCAGCAGCTTGGGACAGGGGGCAGCGGAAAAACTGTTTTTT
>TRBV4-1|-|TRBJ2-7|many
CASSQGPGTYEQYF
TGCGCCAGCAGCCAAGGGCCTGGCACCTACGAGCAGTACTTC
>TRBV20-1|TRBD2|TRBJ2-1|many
CSASGLAGGPEQFF
TGCAGTGCTTCCGGACTAGCGGGAGGCCCAGAGCAGTTCTTC
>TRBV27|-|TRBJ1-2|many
CASSPIVGLDRGYTF
TGTGCCAGCAGTCCGATTGTGGGTTTGGACCGCGGCTACACCTTC
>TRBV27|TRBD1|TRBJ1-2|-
CASSRGQGRGLNYGYTF
TGTGCCAGCAGTCGTGGACAGGGTAGGGGGCTCAACTATGGCTACACCTTC
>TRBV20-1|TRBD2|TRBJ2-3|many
CSARPTSGRTDTQYF
TGCAGTGCTAGACCGACTAGCGGGAGAACAGATACGCAGTATTTT
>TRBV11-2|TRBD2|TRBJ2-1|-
CASSLAPSGNYNEQFF
TGTGCCAGCAGCTTAGCCCCTAGCGGGAACTACAATGAGCAGTTCTTC
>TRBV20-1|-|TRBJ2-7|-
CSASGRDSSYEQYF
TGCAGTGCTAGTGGGCGGGACAGTTCCTACGAGCAGTACTTC
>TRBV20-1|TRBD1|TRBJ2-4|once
CSAGPGQGAKNIQYF
TGCAGTGCGGGCCCGGGACAGGGGGCCAAAAACATTCAGTACTTC
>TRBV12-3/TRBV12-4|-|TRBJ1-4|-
CASTRATGYEKLFF
TGTGCCAGCACCAGGGCGACGGGTTACGAAAAACTGTTTTTT
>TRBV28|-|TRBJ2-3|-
CASSRTTGSRSTDTQYF
TGTGCCAGCAGTCGAACCACTGGATCGCGGAGCACAGATACGCAGTATTTT
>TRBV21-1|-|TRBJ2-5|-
CASSLRDRVGEQYF
TGTGCCAGCAGCCTACGGGACAGGGTCGGGGAGCAGTACTTC
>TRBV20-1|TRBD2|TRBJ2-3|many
CSAIRGGSTDTQYF
TGCAGTGCTATTCGGGGAGGGAGCACAGATACGCAGTATTTT
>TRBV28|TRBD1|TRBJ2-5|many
CASSDRGSLQETQYF
TGTGCCAGTTCGGACAGGGGATCCCTCCAAGAGACCCAGTACTTC
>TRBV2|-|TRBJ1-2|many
CASSDLGQPGGYTF
TGTGCCAGCAGTGACCTTGGACAGCCTGGAGGCTACACCTTC
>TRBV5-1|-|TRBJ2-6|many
CASSSGRGSGANVLTF
TGCGCCAGCAGCTCAGGACGCGGCTCTGGGGCCAACGTCCTGACTTTC
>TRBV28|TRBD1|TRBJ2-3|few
CASSSQDRGSADTQYF
TGTGCCAGCAGTTCACAGGACAGGGGTTCCGCAGATACGCAGTATTTT
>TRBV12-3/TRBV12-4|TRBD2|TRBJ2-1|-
CASSLGREEPYNEQFF
TGTGCCAGCAGTTTAGGGCGGGAGGAACCCTACAATGAGCAGTTCTTC
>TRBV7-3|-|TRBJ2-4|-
CASSSDAKNIQYF
TGTGCCAGCAGCTCCGACGCCAAAAACATTCAGTACTTC
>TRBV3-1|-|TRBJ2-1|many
CASSHLRDQPSEQFF
TGTGCCAGCAGCCACCTTCGGGACCAACCTTCTGAGCAGTTCTTC
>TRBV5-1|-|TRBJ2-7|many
CASSLGKSDEQYF
TGCGCCAGCAGCTTGGGTAAATCCGACGAGCAGTACTTC
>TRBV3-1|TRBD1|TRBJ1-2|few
CASRTGTGNYGYTF
TGTGCCAGCAGGACCGGGACAGGCAACTATGGCTACACCTTC
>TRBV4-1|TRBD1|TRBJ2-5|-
CASSQGTEEETQYF
TGCGCCAGCAGCCAGGGGACAGAAGAAGAGACCCAGTACTTC
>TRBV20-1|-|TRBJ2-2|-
CSARGVTTNTGELFF
TGCAGTGCTAGAGGCGTGACAACGAACACCGGGGAGCTGTTTTTT
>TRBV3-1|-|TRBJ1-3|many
CASSHFSGNTIYF
TGTGCCAGCAGCCACTTCTCTGGAAACACCATATATTTT
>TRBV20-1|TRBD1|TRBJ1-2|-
CSTFGFGQGEGGYTF
TGCAGTACATTCGGGTTCGGACAGGGTGAGGGGGGCTACACCTTC
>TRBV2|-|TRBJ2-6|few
CASSIQLPSGANVLTF
TGTGCCAGCAGTATCCAACTTCCCTCTGGGGCCAACGTCCTGACTTTC
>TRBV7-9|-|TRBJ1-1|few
CASSLARQMNTEAFF
TGTGCCAGCAGCTTAGCGAGACAGATGAACACTGAAGCTTTCTTT